This record looks at one TCR beta chain sequence and its context. Time point here: neoterminal ileum biopsy at postoperative endoscopy, about 6 months after surgery. This sample is part of a study of T cell repertoires in ileal Crohn's disease. CDR1 and CDR2 (germline): SGHNT, YENEEA. The CDR3 sequence is 13 residues long. Libraries were prepared by immunoSEQ multiplex PCR; TCRdb keeps only in-frame clonotypes and omits some of them. The sample comprises nearly 11,000 clones, 55% to 75% of which are singletons, and roughly 8% rests with the top ten. The clonotype comes from an adult with Crohn's disease. The gene calls are TRBV11-3 and TRBJ2-3, with D tentatively TRBD1 (5 bases). TRBJ1-5 explains the end of the DNA better; the J call may be wrong. Material: ileal tissue. In nucleotides, the CDR3 is TGTGCCAGCAGCCCCGAAGGCAGGGCTCCCCAGCATTTT. Translating gives CASSPEGRAPQHF.